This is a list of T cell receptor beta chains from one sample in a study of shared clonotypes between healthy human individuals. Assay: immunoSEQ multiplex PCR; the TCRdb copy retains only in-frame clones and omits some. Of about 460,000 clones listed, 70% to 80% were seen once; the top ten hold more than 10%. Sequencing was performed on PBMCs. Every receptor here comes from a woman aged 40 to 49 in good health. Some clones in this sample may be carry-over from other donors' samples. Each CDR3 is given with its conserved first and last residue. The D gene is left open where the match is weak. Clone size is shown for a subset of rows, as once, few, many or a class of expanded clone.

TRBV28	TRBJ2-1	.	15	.	TGTGCCAGCAGTTTATGGGCGGGGACTCACAATGAGCAGTTCTTC	CASSLWAGTHNEQFF
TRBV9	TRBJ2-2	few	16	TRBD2	TGTGCCAGCAGCCTAGAGGCCCAGGCGGGGGCCGGGGAGCTGTTTTTT	CASSLEAQAGAGELFF
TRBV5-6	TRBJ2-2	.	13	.	TGTGCCAGCAGCTGGGGGAACACCGGGGAGCTGTTTTTT	CASSWGNTGELFF
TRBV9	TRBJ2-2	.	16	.	TGTGCCAGCAGCGTAGGGGTCAGGGGAAGGACCGGGGAGCTGTTTTTT	CASSVGVRGRTGELFF
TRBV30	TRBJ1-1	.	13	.	TGTGCCTGGCGACTTGGGTCAAGTACTGAAGCTTTCTTT	CAWRLGSSTEAFF
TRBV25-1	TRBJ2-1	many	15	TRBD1	TGTGCCAGCAGTGCCGGGACAGGGGATCTCGATGAGCAGTTCTTC	CASSAGTGDLDEQFF
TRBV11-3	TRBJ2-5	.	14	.	TGTGCCAGCAGCTTGGGACGTTACCAAGAGACCCAGTACTTC	CASSLGRYQETQYF
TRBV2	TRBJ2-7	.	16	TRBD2	TGTGCCAGCAGTGAAAGTAGCGGGACACTCGTTTACGAGCAGTACTTC	CASSESSGTLVYEQYF
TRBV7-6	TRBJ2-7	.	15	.	TGTGCCAGCAGCGATTCCAGGGGGGGATCCTACGAGCAGTACTTC	CASSDSRGGSYEQYF
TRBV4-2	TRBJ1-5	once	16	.	TGTGCCAGCAGCCAAGAAGGCGGGATCCACAATCAGCCCCAGCATTTT	CASSQEGGIHNQPQHF
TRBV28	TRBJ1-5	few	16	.	TGTGCCAGCAGTTCATACAGGGTAGGAAGCAATCAGCCCCAGCATTTT	CASSSYRVGSNQPQHF
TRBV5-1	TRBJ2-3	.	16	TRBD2	TGCGCCAGCAGCTTAACTAGCGGGAGGGCCACAGATACGCAGTATTTT	CASSLTSGRATDTQYF
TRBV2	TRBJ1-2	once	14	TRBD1	TGTGCCAGCCGCGGGACAGGGGGCCTCTATGGCTACACCTTC	CASRGTGGLYGYTF
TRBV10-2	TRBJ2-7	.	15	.	TGCGCCAGCAGTGAGTGGAAGACTGTAGCGGACGAGCAGTACTTC	CASSEWKTVADEQYF
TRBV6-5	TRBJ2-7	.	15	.	TGTGCCAGCAGCCCCTTTTCCGGGACACCCTACGAGCAGTACTTC	CASSPFSGTPYEQYF
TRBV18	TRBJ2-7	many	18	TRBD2	TGTGCCAGCTCACCAGGGCCAGGAAAGACTAGCGGGAACTACGAGCAGTACTTC	CASSPGPGKTSGNYEQYF
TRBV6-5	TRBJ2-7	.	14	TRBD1	TGTGCCAGCAGTTACGCCGACAGGGACTACGAGCAGTACTTC	CASSYADRDYEQYF
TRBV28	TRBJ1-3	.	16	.	TGTGCCAGCAGTTTCCCCTACCTAGACGCTGGAAACACCATATATTTT	CASSFPYLDAGNTIYF
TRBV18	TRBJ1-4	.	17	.	TGTGCCAGCTCACCACCGGCCAGGACCTATGATAATGAAAAACTGTTTTTT	CASSPPARTYDNEKLFF
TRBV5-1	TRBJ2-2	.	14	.	TGCGCCAGCAGCTCTTCTAGTTTCACCGGGGAGCTGTTTTTT	CASSSSSFTGELFF
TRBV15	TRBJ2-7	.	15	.	TGTGCCACCAGCACTCGCTCGGGCCCAGTCGACGAGCAGTACTTC	CATSTRSGPVDEQYF
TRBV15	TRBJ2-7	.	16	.	TGTGCCACCAGCAGAGAAGAGCCAGAAAGCTCCTACGAGCAGTACTTC	CATSREEPESSYEQYF
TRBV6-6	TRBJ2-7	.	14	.	TGTGCCAGCAGTTCATACAGGGTGTTCTACGAGCAGTACTTC	CASSSYRVFYEQYF
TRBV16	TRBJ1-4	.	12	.	TGTGCCAGCAGTACCCAGACCGGAAAACTGTTTTTT	CASSTQTGKLFF
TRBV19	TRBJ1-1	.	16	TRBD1	TGTGCCAGTAGTACCAAAAACAGGGGGCTGAACACTGAAGCTTTCTTT	CASSTKNRGLNTEAFF
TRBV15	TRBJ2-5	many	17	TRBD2	TGTGCCACCAGCAGACCCCGGTTTCTAGCGGGAGTTGAGACCCAGTACTTC	CATSRPRFLAGVETQYF
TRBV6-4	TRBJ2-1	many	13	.	TGTGCCAGCAGTGACTCCGAAGTGGGTGAGCAGTTCTTC	CASSDSEVGEQFF
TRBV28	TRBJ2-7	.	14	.	TGTGCCAGCAGTTTATGGGGCAAACCCTACGAGCAGTACTTC	CASSLWGKPYEQYF
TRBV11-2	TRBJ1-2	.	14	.	TGTGCCAGCAGCGTCGACCAATATAACTATGGCTACACCTTC	CASSVDQYNYGYTF
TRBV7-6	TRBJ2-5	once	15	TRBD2	TGTGCCAGCAGCTTTACTAGCGGGAGAAGAGAGACCCAGTACTTC	CASSFTSGRRETQYF
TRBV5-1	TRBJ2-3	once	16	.	TGCGCCAGCAGCCCGGGGACAACCCTTGGAACAGATACGCAGTATTTT	CASSPGTTLGTDTQYF
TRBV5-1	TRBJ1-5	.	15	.	TGCGCCAGCAGCTTGGGACCGCTTAGCAATCAGCCCCAGCATTTT	CASSLGPLSNQPQHF
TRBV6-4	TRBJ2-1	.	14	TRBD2	TGTGCCAGCAGCCTACTAGCGGGAGGTAGTGAGCAGTTCTTC	CASSLLAGGSEQFF
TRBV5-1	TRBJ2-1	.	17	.	TGCGCCAGCAGCTTGGGCGCAGGGAGCGGGTCCTACAATGAGCAGTTCTTC	CASSLGAGSGSYNEQFF
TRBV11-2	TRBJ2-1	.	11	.	TGTGCCAGCAGCTTAGTCTTTGAGCAGTTCTTC	CASSLVFEQFF
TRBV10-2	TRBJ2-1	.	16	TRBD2	TGCGCCAGCAGTGATAGACTAGCGGGAAAAACCAATGAGCAGTTCTTC	CASSDRLAGKTNEQFF
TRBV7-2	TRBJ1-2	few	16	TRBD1	TGTGCCAGCAGCTCTAGACAGGGGGCCCTAGGTAAGGGCTACACCTTC	CASSSRQGALGKGYTF
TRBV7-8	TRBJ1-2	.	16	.	TGTGCCAGCAGCGTAGACCGGACCGACGGAGTAAATGGCTACACCTTC	CASSVDRTDGVNGYTF
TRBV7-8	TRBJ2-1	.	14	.	TGTGCCAGCAGCCCCGAGGACTTTTACAATGAGCAGTTCTTC	CASSPEDFYNEQFF
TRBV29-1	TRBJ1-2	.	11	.	TGCAGCGTTCGGCAGGACTATGGCTACACCTTC	CSVRQDYGYTF
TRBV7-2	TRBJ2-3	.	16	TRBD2	TGTGCCAGCAGCCTAGGGGGACTAGCGGGAGTTGATACGCAGTATTTT	CASSLGGLAGVDTQYF
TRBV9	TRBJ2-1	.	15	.	TGTGCCAGCAGCGTGACTAGTGATTCCTACAATGAGCAGTTCTTC	CASSVTSDSYNEQFF
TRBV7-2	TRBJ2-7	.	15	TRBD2	TGTGCCAGCAGCTTAGTTGCGGGAGGGCCGGGCGAGCAGTACTTC	CASSLVAGGPGEQYF
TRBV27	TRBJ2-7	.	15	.	TGTGCCAGCAGCATTTCGGCGTCAGGGTCGAGCGAGCAGTACTTC	CASSISASGSSEQYF
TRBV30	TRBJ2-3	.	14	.	TGTGCCTGGAGTCAGGGCACGGGGACAGATACGCAGTATTTT	CAWSQGTGTDTQYF
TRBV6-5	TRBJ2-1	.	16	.	TGTGCCAGCAGTTACTCGATTGCTACCGCCTACAATGAGCAGTTCTTC	CASSYSIATAYNEQFF